These 11 T cell receptor beta chains were all obtained from the same sample, sequenced in a study of blood T cell repertoires in COVID-19. Sequenced by immunoSEQ multiplex PCR; TCRdb stores in-frame clones only, minus some. The data contain 250,000 to 350,000 clones, around 89% of them seen just once; the ten biggest clones take up 5.5% to 8.5%. Input material: peripheral blood. Receptors were obtained from a woman in her twenties or thirties who had recovered from COVID-19.

This rearrangement joins TRBV2 to TRBJ1-5; 7 positions match TRBD1. Germline V lookup: CDR1 SNHLY, CDR2 FYNNEI. V gave up 6 bases and J gave up 1 base; unmatched junction bases: 3. The CDR3 loop spans 14 amino acids. The CDR3 reads CASSEGQSNQPQHF. CDR3 in DNA: TGTGCCAGCAGCGAGGGACAGAGCAATCAGCCCCAGCATTTT. The full variable domain, its missing parts supplied by reference TRBV2 and TRBJ1-5, is EPEVTQTPSHQVTQMGQEVILRCVPISNHLYFYWYRQILGQKVEFLVSFYNNEISEKSEIFDDQFSVERPDGSNFTLKIRSTKLEDSAMYFCASSEGQSNQPQHFGDGTRLSIL.

This clone was recorded only once. The chain uses TRBV13 and TRBJ2-7, with D hard to call. The CDR3 is 13 residues long. Deletions cut 1 base from V and 1 base from J, with 5 bases between. Germline loops: CDR1 PRHDT, CDR2 FYEKMQ (reference sequence). The CDR3 loop is CASSLERSYEQYF. The DNA of the CDR3 is TGTGCCAGCAGCTTAGAGAGGTCCTACGAGCAGTACTTC.

The chain is built from TRBV3-1 (or the pseudogene TRBV3-2) and TRBJ1-4; the match to TRBD1 covers 9 bases. Germline values: CDR1 LGHDT, CDR2 YNNKEL (reference sequence). V lost 4 bases to trimming and J lost 2 bases; unmatched junction nucleotides: 8. The CDR3 length is 17 residues. As DNA, the CDR3 is TGTGCCAGCAGCCCGTGGACAGGGGAAGCCACTAATGAAAAACTGTTTTTT. Translating it yields CASSPWTGEATNEKLFF.

The chain employs TRBV3-1 (or the pseudogene TRBV3-2) and TRBJ1-3, with D possibly TRBD1 on 6 matching bases. The CDR3 is made up of 17 amino acids. In germline, CDR1 is LGHDT, CDR2 YNNKEL (reference sequence). Trimming left V 3 bases short and J 0 bases short, with 15 bases between. The CDR3 DNA sequence: TGTGCCAGCAGCCATGCCCCAACAGGGCCCTCTGGAAACACCATATATTTT. Amino acid sequence: CASSHAPTGPSGNTIYF.

V and J are TRBV7-2 and TRBJ2-5; TRBD2 is a possible D gene (6 bases). Per germline, CDR1 SGHTA and CDR2 FQGNSA. The CDR3 is 14 residues long. Trimming stripped 5 bases from V and 5 bases from J, with 15 bases between. In DNA form, the CDR3 reads TGTGCCAGCAGCCCCCGGGGGAGCGCGGAGACCCAGTACTTC. It is translated as CASSPRGSAETQYF.

The chain combines TRBV4-2 with TRBJ2-1; 9 bases match TRBD1. The CDR3 totals 17 residues. The trim removed 5 bases at V and 6 bases at J, leaving 14 bases unmatched. Germline assignment: CDR1 LGHNA and CDR2 YNFKEQ. The CDR3 sequence is CASSTLRGQGTSNEQFF. CDR3 DNA: TGTGCCAGCAGCACCCTCCGAGGACAGGGGACGTCCAATGAGCAGTTCTTC.

The genes are TRBV21-1 and TRBJ1-5; the table's D call of TRBD1 was not tested on the DNA. TRBV21-1 corresponds to a pseudogene. The CDR3 sequence is 13 residues long. Here the CDR3 reads CATDSFSNQPQHF. Written as DNA, the CDR3 is TGTGCCACAGACAGTTTTAGCAATCAGCCCCAGCATTTT.

As DNA, the CDR3 is TGTGCCAGCAGTGAACAGCGGGGGGGCAGAGATACGCAGTATTTT. It yields the protein CASSEQRGGRDTQYF. The chain has TRBV2 and TRBJ2-3; TRBD2 matches at 10 bases. Germline CDR1 and CDR2: SNHLY and FYNNEI. The trim removed 2 bases at V and 5 bases at J, leaving 4 bases unmatched. The CDR3 spans 15 residues.

CDR3 loop: CASRGLSSSYNEQFF. CDR3 in DNA: TGTGCCAGTCGAGGACTGTCGAGCTCCTACAATGAGCAGTTCTTC. The V and J genes are TRBV19 and TRBJ2-1, with D possibly matching TRBD2 (5 bases). Trimming took off 8 bases at V and 0 bases at J, with 14 bases between the two ends. CDR1 is LNHDA and CDR2 is SQIVND in the germline V gene (reference sequence). The CDR3 length is 15 residues. The variable domain in full, completed from reference TRBV19 and TRBJ2-1, reads DGGITQSPKYLFRKEGQNVTLSCEQNLNHDAMYWYRQDPGQGLRLIYYSQIVNDFQKGDIAEGYSVSREKKESFPLTVTSAQKNPTAFYLCASRGLSSSYNEQFFGPGTRLTVL.

The chain has TRBV2 and TRBJ2-3; 8 nucleotides match TRBD1. The V segment lost 3 bases and the J segment 10 bases; nucleotides outside the gene matches: 3. Germline assignment: CDR1 SNHLY and CDR2 FYNNEI. CDR3 length equals 12 residues. The CDR3 region is CASSDQGAAQYF. The CDR3 DNA follows: TGTGCCAGCAGTGATCAGGGGGCTGCGCAGTATTTT.

The V and J genes are TRBV5-6 and TRBJ2-3, with a tentative D call TRBD2 (7 bases). The germline V and J ends were trimmed by 4 bases and 2 bases, with 14 bases remaining between them. Per germline, CDR1 SGHDT and CDR2 YYEEEE. The CDR3 extends over 15 amino acids. The CDR3: CASSPIGGDTDTQYF. The CDR3 DNA follows: TGTGCCAGCAGCCCTATAGGGGGGGACACAGATACGCAGTATTTT.